The present TCR beta chain was sequenced within a study of PD-1 blockade in mismatch repair-deficient tumors. Using immunoSEQ multiplex PCR, the repertoire was profiled, and TCRdb retains in-frame clones only, with some absent. The data contain under 75,000 clones, about 91% of them singletons. As to this clone: Its specificity is unknown.

Study-level results: After pembrolizumab, tumor-resident clones rose rapidly, then generally contracted before radiologic responses.

The ends lost 8 bases at V and 5 bases at J; junction bases unmatched: 5. Germline CDR1 is MNHEY and CDR2 is SVGAGI. CDR3 length: 15 amino acids. The sample consisted of peripheral blood, taken 52 weeks after starting pembrolizumab. This TCR was recovered from an adult with mismatch repair-deficient cancer. The genes are TRBV6-5 and TRBJ2-2; the match to TRBD2 covers 13 bases. DNA of the CDR3: TGTGCCAGCCGCGGACTAGCGGGAGTTACCGGGGAGCTGTTTTTT. Amino acid sequence: CASRGLAGVTGELFF.